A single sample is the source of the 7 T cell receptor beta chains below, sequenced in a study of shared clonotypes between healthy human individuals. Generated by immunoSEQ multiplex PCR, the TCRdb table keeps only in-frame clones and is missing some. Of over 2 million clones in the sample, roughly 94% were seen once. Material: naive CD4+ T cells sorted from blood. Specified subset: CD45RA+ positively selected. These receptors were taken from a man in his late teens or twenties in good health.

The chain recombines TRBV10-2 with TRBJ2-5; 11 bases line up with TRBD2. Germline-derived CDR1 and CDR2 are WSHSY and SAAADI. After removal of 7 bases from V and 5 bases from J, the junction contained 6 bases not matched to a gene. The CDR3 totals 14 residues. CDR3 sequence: CASKLAGGAETQYF. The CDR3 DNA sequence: TGCGCCAGCAAGCTAGCGGGAGGCGCGGAGACCCAGTACTTC.

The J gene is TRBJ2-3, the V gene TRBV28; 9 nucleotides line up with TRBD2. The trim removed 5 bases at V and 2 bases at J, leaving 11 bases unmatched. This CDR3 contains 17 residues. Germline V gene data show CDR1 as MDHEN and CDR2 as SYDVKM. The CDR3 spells CASSPARLAGTTDTQYF. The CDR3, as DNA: TGTGCCAGCAGTCCCGCACGGCTAGCGGGGACCACAGATACGCAGTATTTT.

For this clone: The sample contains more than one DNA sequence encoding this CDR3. Here the CDR3 reads CASSLEQGSYEQYF. The CDR3 DNA follows: TGTGCCAGCAGTTTAGAACAGGGGTCCTACGAGCAGTACTTC. The chain employs TRBV28 and TRBJ2-7, with 7 positions matching TRBD1. The junction had 2 bases not matched to a gene; V was cut back by 2 bases and J by 1 base. The V gene's germline CDR1 is MDHEN and CDR2 SYDVKM. The CDR3 extends over 14 amino acids.

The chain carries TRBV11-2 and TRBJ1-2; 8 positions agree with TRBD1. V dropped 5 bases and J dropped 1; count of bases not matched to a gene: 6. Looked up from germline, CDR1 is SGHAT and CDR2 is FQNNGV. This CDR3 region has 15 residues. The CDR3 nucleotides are TGTGCCAGCAGCATAGGGACAGGTTTTAACTATGGCTACACCTTC. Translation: CASSIGTGFNYGYTF.

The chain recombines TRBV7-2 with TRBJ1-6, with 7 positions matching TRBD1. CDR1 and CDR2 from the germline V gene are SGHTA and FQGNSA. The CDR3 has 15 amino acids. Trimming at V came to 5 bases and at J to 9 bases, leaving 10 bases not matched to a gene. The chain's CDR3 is CASSPLDRLASPLHF. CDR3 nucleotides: TGTGCCAGCAGCCCCTTGGACAGGTTGGCTTCACCCCTCCACTTT. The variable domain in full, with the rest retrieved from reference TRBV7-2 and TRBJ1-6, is GAGVSQSPSNKVTEKGKDVELRCDPISGHTALYWYRQSLGQGLEFLIYFQGNSAPDKSGLPSDRFSAERTGGSVSTLTIQRTQQEDSAVYLCASSPLDRLASPLHFGNGTRLTVT.

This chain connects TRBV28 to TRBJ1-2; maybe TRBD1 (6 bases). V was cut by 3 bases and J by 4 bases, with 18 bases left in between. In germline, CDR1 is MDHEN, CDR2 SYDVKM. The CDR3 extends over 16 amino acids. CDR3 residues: CASSLGGHSALYGYTF. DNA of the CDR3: TGTGCCAGCAGTTTGGGGGGACACTCTGCCCTCTATGGCTACACCTTC.

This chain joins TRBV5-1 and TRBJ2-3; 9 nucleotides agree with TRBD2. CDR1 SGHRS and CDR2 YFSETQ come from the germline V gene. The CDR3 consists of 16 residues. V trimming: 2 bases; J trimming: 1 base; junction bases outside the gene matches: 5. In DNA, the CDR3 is TGCGCCAGCAGCTTAACTATAGCGGGAGGCACAGATACGCAGTATTTT. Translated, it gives CASSLTIAGGTDTQYF.